This T cell receptor (beta chain) was retrieved from a study of T-cell memory formation after mild COVID-19. On the study more broadly: Most TCR clusters belonged to a single donor. Study-level points and caveats: Mainly CM and EM harbored the contracting CD4+ clones; mainly EMRA harbored the CD8+ ones. Within pre-infection memory, some responding clones were found, suggesting cross-reactive memory joined. Among clones peaking at day 37 in the second wave, SARS-CoV-2 specificity remained unconfirmed.

Turning to this clonotype: Its target is not known.

TCRdb analysed the 5' RACE reads with MiXCR anew, one entry per CDR3 protein. This table has about 290,000 distinct CDR3 sequences, about 15% appearing once. This receptor was identified in a man between 18 and 35 years old who had mild COVID-19 (a few samples of this study predate the infection). Cell type and time point are not known. Sequencing was done on a sample of PBMCs or a T cell subset sorted from them (not recorded which).

The CDR3 spells CATSRDRGNYGYTF. As DNA, the CDR3 is TGTGCCACCAGCAGAGACAGGGGGAACTATGGCTACACCTTC. The V call is TRBV15, the J call TRBJ1-2, with 7 nucleotides matching TRBD1. The CDR3 contains 14 residues. Trimming took 0 bases from V and 2 from J; bases not matched to a gene: 0. CDR1 is LNHNV, CDR2 YYDKDF, per germline (reference sequence).